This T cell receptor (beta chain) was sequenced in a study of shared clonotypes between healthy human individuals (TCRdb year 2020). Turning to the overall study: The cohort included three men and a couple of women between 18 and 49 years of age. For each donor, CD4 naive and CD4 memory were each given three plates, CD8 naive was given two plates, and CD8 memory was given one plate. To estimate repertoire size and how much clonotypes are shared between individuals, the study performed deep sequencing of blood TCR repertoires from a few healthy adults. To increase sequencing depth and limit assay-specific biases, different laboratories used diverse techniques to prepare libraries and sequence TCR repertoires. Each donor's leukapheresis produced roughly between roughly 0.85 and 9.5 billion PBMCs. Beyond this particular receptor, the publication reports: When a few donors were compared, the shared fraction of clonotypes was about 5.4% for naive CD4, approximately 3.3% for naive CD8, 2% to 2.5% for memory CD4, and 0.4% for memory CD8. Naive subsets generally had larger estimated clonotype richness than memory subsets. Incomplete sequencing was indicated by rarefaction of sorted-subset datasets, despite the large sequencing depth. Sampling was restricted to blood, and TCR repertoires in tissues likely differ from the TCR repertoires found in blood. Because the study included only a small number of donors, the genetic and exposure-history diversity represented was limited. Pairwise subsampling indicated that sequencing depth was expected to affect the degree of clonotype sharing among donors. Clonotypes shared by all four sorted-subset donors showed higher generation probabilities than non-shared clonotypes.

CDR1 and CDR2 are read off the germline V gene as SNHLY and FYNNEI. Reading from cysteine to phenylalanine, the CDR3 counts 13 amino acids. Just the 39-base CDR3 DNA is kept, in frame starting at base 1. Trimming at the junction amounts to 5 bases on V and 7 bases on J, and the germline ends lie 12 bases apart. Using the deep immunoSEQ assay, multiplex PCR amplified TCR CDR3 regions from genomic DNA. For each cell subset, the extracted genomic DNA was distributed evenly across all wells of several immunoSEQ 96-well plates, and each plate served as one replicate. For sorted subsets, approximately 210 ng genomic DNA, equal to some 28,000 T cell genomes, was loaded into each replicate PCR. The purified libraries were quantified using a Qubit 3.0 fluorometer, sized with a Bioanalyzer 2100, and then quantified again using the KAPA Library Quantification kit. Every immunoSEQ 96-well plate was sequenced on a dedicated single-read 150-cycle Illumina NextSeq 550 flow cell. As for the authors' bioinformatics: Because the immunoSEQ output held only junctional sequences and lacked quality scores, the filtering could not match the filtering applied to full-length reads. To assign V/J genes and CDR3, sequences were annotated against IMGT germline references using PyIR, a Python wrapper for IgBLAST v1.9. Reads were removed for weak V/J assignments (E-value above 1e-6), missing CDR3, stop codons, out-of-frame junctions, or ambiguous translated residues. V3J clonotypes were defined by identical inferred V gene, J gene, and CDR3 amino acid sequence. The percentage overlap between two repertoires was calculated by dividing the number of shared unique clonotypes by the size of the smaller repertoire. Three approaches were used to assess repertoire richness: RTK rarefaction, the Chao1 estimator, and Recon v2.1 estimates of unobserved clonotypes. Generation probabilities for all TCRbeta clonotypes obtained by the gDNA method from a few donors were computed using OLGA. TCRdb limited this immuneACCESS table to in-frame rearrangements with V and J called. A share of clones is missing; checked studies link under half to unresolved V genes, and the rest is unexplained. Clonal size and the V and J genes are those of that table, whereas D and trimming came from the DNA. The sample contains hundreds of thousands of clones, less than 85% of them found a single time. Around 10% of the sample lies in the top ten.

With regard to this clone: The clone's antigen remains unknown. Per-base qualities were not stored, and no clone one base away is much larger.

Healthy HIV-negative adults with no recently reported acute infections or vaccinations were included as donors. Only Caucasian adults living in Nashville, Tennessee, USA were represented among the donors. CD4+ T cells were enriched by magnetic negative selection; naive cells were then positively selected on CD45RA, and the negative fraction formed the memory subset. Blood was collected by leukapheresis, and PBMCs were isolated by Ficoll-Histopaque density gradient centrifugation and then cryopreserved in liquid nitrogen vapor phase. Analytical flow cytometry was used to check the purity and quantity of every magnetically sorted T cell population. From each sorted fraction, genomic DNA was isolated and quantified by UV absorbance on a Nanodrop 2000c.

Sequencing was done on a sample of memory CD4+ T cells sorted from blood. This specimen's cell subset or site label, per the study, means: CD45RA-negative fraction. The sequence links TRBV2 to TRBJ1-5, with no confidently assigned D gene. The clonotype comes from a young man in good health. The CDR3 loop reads CASSTLREQPQHF. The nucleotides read TGTGCCAGCAGTACCCTTAGGGAACAGCCCCAGCATTTT. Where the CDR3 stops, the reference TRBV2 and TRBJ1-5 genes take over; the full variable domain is EPEVTQTPSHQVTQMGQEVILRCVPISNHLYFYWYRQILGQKVEFLVSFYNNEISEKSEIFDDQFSVERPDGSNFTLKIRSTKLEDSAMYFCASSTLREQPQHFGDGTRLSIL.